This T cell receptor beta chain was captured in a study of blood T cell repertoires in COVID-19. Sequencing was performed with immunoSEQ multiplex PCR; in TCRdb, only in-frame clones are kept and a portion is missing. The sample has 150,000 or so clones; 75% to 90% are singletons. Sequencing used peripheral blood. The receptor was derived from a woman aged 65 to 85 with acute or convalescent COVID-19.

DNA of the CDR3: TGTGCCAGCAGCCCAGGGGCCCTTAATGAAAAACTGTTTTTT. Protein product: CASSPGALNEKLFF. The V and J genes are TRBV4-2 and TRBJ1-4; possibly TRBD1 for D (6 bases). V was trimmed by 4 bases and J by 4 bases, leaving 10 bases between them. The CDR3 extends over 14 amino acids. The germline V gene has CDR1 LGHNA and CDR2 YNFKEQ.